This entry lists 28 T cell receptor beta chains sequenced from one sample in a study of beta chain features in type 1 diabetes. Points from the study as a whole: Moderate but significant shortening of TCRB CDR3s was recorded in all four CD4+ subsets from Type 1 diabetes patients.

For these receptors, no antigen is known. Expressed TCRB transcripts were sequenced because the isolated RNA had all been reverse transcribed beforehand. The protocol was immunoSEQ multiplex PCR, while the TCRdb copy is restricted to in-frame clones and leaves out a portion. The data show 400,000 or so clones, over 9.5% seen once. The sample consisted of naive CD4+ T cells from blood. The receptors derive from a woman younger than 30 with type 1 diabetes.

This clone was seen only a few times. The chain links TRBV9 to TRBJ2-4, with 9 bases fitting TRBD2. From germline, CDR1 is SGDLS and CDR2 YYNGEE. With 4 bases clipped from V and 6 bases from J, the junction kept 8 bases outside the gene matches. CDR3 length: 15 residues. CDR3 protein: CASSHNSGSGNIQYF. The CDR3, as DNA: TGTGCCAGCAGCCATAATAGCGGGAGTGGAAACATTCAGTACTTC. The complete variable domain, with remaining parts taken from reference TRBV9 and TRBJ2-4, reads DSGVTQTPKHLITATGQRVTLRCSPRSGDLSVYWYQQSLDQGLQFLIQYYNGEERAKGNILERFSAQQFPDLHSELNLSSLELGDSALYFCASSHNSGSGNIQYFGAGTRLSVL.

This clone has a handful of counts. V and J are TRBV5-1 and TRBJ2-7, with 8 bases aligning to TRBD1. Germline V lookup: CDR1 SGHRS, CDR2 YFSETQ. CDR3 length: 12 amino acids. Trimming at V came to 4 bases and at J to 12 bases, leaving 9 bases not matched to a gene. Here the CDR3 reads CASSVTGGEAYF. In DNA form, the CDR3 reads TGCGCCAGCAGCGTAACAGGGGGAGAGGCGTACTTC.

This clone was seen only a few times. The rearrangement uses TRBV4-1 and TRBJ2-5, with 9 bases lining up with TRBD2. The CDR3 loop spans 18 amino acids. Trimming took 2 bases from V and 7 from J; bases not matched to a gene: 17. Germline-derived CDR1 and CDR2 are MGHRA and YSYEKL. CDR3 protein: CASSQREHSLAGDATQYF. CDR3 in DNA: TGCGCCAGCAGCCAAAGGGAACATTCATTAGCGGGAGATGCGACCCAGTACTTC.

This clone has more than one count but fewer than ten. The V call is TRBV28, the J call TRBJ2-1; the D gene is possibly TRBD1 (6 bases). Germline V lookup: CDR1 MDHEN, CDR2 SYDVKM. The CDR3 covers 14 residues. Trimming left V 8 bases short and J 7 bases short, with 18 bases between. The CDR3 spells CASGFILQGNEQFF. The CDR3 coding sequence is TGTGCCAGCGGGTTCATCCTACAGGGAAATGAGCAGTTCTTC.

This clone was seen a handful of times. J is TRBJ1-3 and V is TRBV21-1. TRBV21-1 is a pseudogene locus. This CDR3 is 13 amino acids long. CDR3 residues: CASSPRTGNTIYF. DNA for the CDR3: TGTGCCAGCAGCCCCCGTACTGGAAACACCATATATTTT.

This clone was counted only a few times. The chain recombines TRBV30 with TRBJ2-7; weak D call: TRBD2 (5 bases). Trimming removed 1 base from V and 3 bases from J, with 10 bases in between. Germline V gene lookup returns CDR1 GTSNPN and CDR2 SVGIG (reference sequence). There are 13 residues in the CDR3. Here the CDR3 reads CAWSAGIVYEQYF. The CDR3, as DNA: TGTGCCTGGAGTGCGGGGATTGTCTACGAGCAGTACTTC. The full variable domain, in which reference TRBV30 and TRBJ2-7 provide the parts outside the CDR3, is SQTIHQWPATLVQPVGSPLSLECTVEGTSNPNLYWYRQAAGRGLQLLFYSVGIGQISSEVPQNLSASRPQDRQFILSSKKLLLSDSGFYLCAWSAGIVYEQYFGPGTRLTVT.

This CDR3 reads CASRRGRLGTEAFF. Written as DNA, the CDR3 is TGTGCCAGCAGGAGGGGGCGGCTGGGCACTGAAGCTTTCTTT. This rearrangement joins TRBV6-5 to TRBJ1-1; 7 nucleotides agree with TRBD1. The CDR3 has 14 residues. Germline V lookup: CDR1 MNHEY, CDR2 SVGAGI. The V segment lost 6 bases and the J segment 4 bases; nucleotides outside the gene matches: 8.

This clone appeared a few times. V and J are TRBV6-8 and TRBJ2-1; 8 bases fit TRBD2. V lost 11 bases, J lost 5 bases, and 5 bases stayed unmatched. CDR1 and CDR2 (germline): MNHGY, SAAAGT. The CDR3 runs to 12 residues. CDR3 DNA sequence: TGTGCCGGATGGCGGGGGGACAATGAGCAGTTCTTC. Its protein is CAGWRGDNEQFF.

V is TRBV7-2 and J is TRBJ2-7; D remains ambiguous. The CDR3 spans 13 residues. Germline V CDR1 and CDR2: SGHTA, FQGNSA. V was cut by 1 base and J by 4 bases, with 8 bases left in between. This CDR3 is CASSLGVRYEQYF. DNA for the CDR3: TGTGCCAGCAGCTTAGGCGTCCGGTACGAGCAGTACTTC.

This clone was picked up a small number of times. The chain joins TRBV4-1 to TRBJ2-1; D remains ambiguous. CDR1 and CDR2 (germline): MGHRA, YSYEKL. This CDR3 contains 18 residues. With 2 bases removed from V and 0 bases from J, the gap between germline ends came to 17 bases. The CDR3, as DNA: TGCGCCAGCAGCCAACCCGCGCAAAGGAGAAGCTCCTACAATGAGCAGTTCTTC. Amino acid sequence: CASSQPAQRRSSYNEQFF.

This clone was found a few times. The rearrangement joins TRBV11-3 to TRBJ1-1; the match to TRBD1 covers 10 bases. The CDR3 contains 15 residues. Looked up from germline, CDR1 is SGHNT and CDR2 is YENEEA. V lost 7 bases to trimming and J lost 1 base; unmatched junction nucleotides: 6. CDR3 nucleotides: TGTGCCAGCACCCTGACAGGGGGCAAGAACACTGAAGCTTTCTTT. This translates into CASTLTGGKNTEAFF.

This chain connects TRBV7-9 to TRBJ2-3; 8 bases agree with TRBD2. The CDR3 runs to 15 residues. With V trimmed by 5 bases and J by 7 bases, 11 bases remained unmatched. The germline V gene encodes CDR1 SEHNR and CDR2 FQNEAQ (reference sequence). The CDR3 loop is CASSPVAGSGYTQYF. In DNA form, the CDR3 reads TGTGCCAGCAGCCCCGTAGCGGGGAGCGGTTATACGCAGTATTTT.

This clone has a handful of counts. The chain couples TRBV2 to TRBJ2-3, with 9 bases aligning to TRBD2. Unmatched junction bases numbered 2, after V lost 7 bases and J lost 0 bases. CDR1 is SNHLY, CDR2 FYNNEI, per germline. The CDR3 loop spans 14 amino acids. Written as DNA, the CDR3 is TGTGCCAGCAAAGCGGGGGGCAGCACAGATACGCAGTATTTT. This translates into CASKAGGSTDTQYF.

The chain combines TRBV5-4 with TRBJ2-7; weak D call: TRBD2 (6 bases). Trimming took 9 bases from V and 6 from J, leaving 16 bases between them. The germline CDR1 and CDR2 sequences are SGHNT and YYREEE (reference sequence). This CDR3 has 12 residues. CDR3 coding DNA: TGTGCCATTGGAGGGATTTCCCTCGAGCAGTACTTC. Translating gives CAIGGISLEQYF.

The gene calls are TRBV30 and TRBJ2-1; no definite D call. CDR1 and CDR2 (germline): GTSNPN, SVGIG (reference sequence). The CDR3 is 17 amino acids. V lost 0 bases to trimming and J lost 2 bases, with 17 bases between them. The CDR3 here is CAWSVTPYVPTYNEQFF. CDR3 in DNA: TGTGCCTGGAGTGTAACCCCGTACGTACCTACCTACAATGAGCAGTTCTTC.

This clone was counted between two and nine times. This chain joins TRBV5-1 and TRBJ2-7; D is possibly TRBD2 (6 bases). The V end lost 4 bases, the J end lost 1 base, and 12 bases lay between the germline ends. The CDR3 covers 14 residues. Germline V CDR1 and CDR2: SGHRS, YFSETQ. The CDR3 DNA is TGCGCCAGCAGCCTATATAGCGGATCCTACGAGCAGTACTTC. Its protein is CASSLYSGSYEQYF.

There are a few counts of this clone. V is TRBV2 and J is TRBJ2-2; TRBD2 agrees at 9 bases. The length of the CDR3 is 16 residues. Germline-derived CDR1 and CDR2 are SNHLY and FYNNEI. J gave up 6 bases and V 2 bases, and 7 bases lay outside the gene matches. This chain's CDR3 is CASSELGGLASGELFF. Here the CDR3 DNA reads TGTGCCAGCAGTGAACTGGGGGGACTAGCATCCGGGGAGCTGTTTTTT.

The chain combines TRBV4-3 with TRBJ2-7, with 7 positions matching TRBD2. The CDR3 covers 16 residues. The J segment lost 3 bases and the V segment lost 5 bases, leaving 13 bases of the junction unmatched. CDR1 and CDR2 (germline): LGHNA, YSLEER. The CDR3 is CASSGRAGPLVYEQYF. Written as DNA, the CDR3 is TGCGCCAGCAGCGGGAGGGCAGGTCCCCTGGTCTACGAGCAGTACTTC.

The sample holds a few counts of this clone. The chain is built from TRBV7-2 and TRBJ2-7, with TRBD1 matching over 12 bases. With 4 bases clipped from V and 5 bases from J, the junction kept 6 bases outside the gene matches. Germline V gene sequence: CDR1 SGHTA, CDR2 FQGNSA. CDR3 length: 15 residues. The CDR3 here is CASSSPGQGANEQYF. As DNA, the CDR3 is TGTGCCAGCAGCTCGCCGGGACAGGGGGCGAACGAGCAGTACTTC.

This clone was counted a few times. The chain combines TRBV28 with TRBJ1-2; TRBD1 aligns across 7 bases. Germline CDR1 is MDHEN and CDR2 is SYDVKM. This CDR3 region has 13 residues. Unmatched junction bases numbered 3, after V lost 6 bases and J lost 2 bases. The CDR3 DNA is TGTGCCAGCAGAAAACAGGGGAACTATGGCTACACCTTC. Translating gives CASRKQGNYGYTF.

This clone was counted only a few times. The sample contains more than one DNA sequence encoding this CDR3. This sequence joins TRBV18 and TRBJ1-2, with D possibly TRBD1 on 5 matching bases. The CDR3 runs to 13 residues. Germline V gene sequence: CDR1 KGHSH, CDR2 LQKENI. Between the trimmed V and J ends, which lost 3 bases and 3 bases, there was a span of 8 bases. The CDR3 sequence: CASSPGRDYGYTF. The CDR3, as DNA: TGTGCCAGCTCACCGGGCAGGGACTATGGCTACACCTTC.

This clone was seen a few times. This chain joins TRBV30 and TRBJ2-5; no clear D. The germline V and J ends were trimmed by 0 bases and 1 base, with 15 bases remaining between them. This CDR3 has 16 residues. The germline gives CDR1 GTSNPN, CDR2 SVGIG (reference sequence). The chain's CDR3 is CAWSVEAAIVQETQYF. The CDR3 coding sequence is TGTGCCTGGAGTGTAGAGGCGGCCATTGTCCAAGAGACCCAGTACTTC.

This chain links TRBV1 with TRBJ2-1; the DNA was not used to check the table's D call, TRBD2. TRBV1 is a pseudogene. This CDR3 region has 15 residues. CDR3 sequence: CTSNERERFSDEQFF. In DNA, the CDR3 is TGCACCAGCAATGAGCGGGAGAGGTTCAGCGATGAGCAGTTCTTC.

The chain joins TRBV6-5 to TRBJ2-7, with 7 bases fitting TRBD1. Looked up from germline, CDR1 is MNHEY and CDR2 is SVGAGI. V shed 0 bases, J shed 5 bases, and the junction held 1 base outside the gene matches. The CDR3 runs to 13 residues. As DNA, the CDR3 is TGTGCCAGCAGTTACTCTACAGGGGACGAGCAGTACTTC. It specifies CASSYSTGDEQYF.

The V and J genes are TRBV14 and TRBJ2-7; 7 bases are shared with TRBD2. The CDR3 is 15 amino acids. The J segment lost 3 bases and the V segment lost 1 base, leaving 6 bases of the junction unmatched. Germline-derived CDR1 and CDR2 are SGHDN and FVKESK. Here the CDR3 DNA reads TGTGCCAGCAGCCAAGGGGGGACTAAACACTACGAGCAGTACTTC. Its protein is CASSQGGTKHYEQYF.

The chain recombines TRBV28 with TRBJ1-5; 8 nucleotides line up with TRBD1. Trimming took 6 bases from V and 5 from J; bases not matched to a gene: 6. From germline, CDR1 is MDHEN and CDR2 SYDVKM. The CDR3 has 14 residues. The CDR3 is CASRWTGPDQPQHF. The CDR3 coding sequence is TGTGCCAGCAGGTGGACAGGGCCGGATCAGCCCCAGCATTTT.

Comments on this clone: The same CDR3 can be traced to other DNA sequences in this sample. The J gene is TRBJ1-1, the V gene TRBV18, with 7 positions matching TRBD1. V shed 3 bases and J 2 bases; nucleotides not matched to a gene: 3. The CDR3 loop spans 14 amino acids. Germline V gene sequence: CDR1 KGHSH, CDR2 LQKENI. The CDR3, as DNA: TGTGCCAGCTCACCCGACAGGGTCAACACTGAAGCTTTCTTT. Its protein is CASSPDRVNTEAFF.

CDR3 nucleotides: TGTGCCACCAGCAGACTAACAGGGGACACTGAAGCTTTCTTT. This encodes CATSRLTGDTEAFF. The rearrangement links TRBV15 to TRBJ1-1; 7 bases line up with TRBD1. The CDR3 is made up of 14 amino acids. Trimming removed 2 bases from V and 3 bases from J; junction bases left unmatched: 3. Per the germline V gene, CDR1 is LNHNV and CDR2 is YYDKDF (reference sequence).